This TCR beta chain was observed in a study of shared clonotypes between healthy human individuals. Findings of the study overall: Clonotypes which were not shared had lower generation probabilities than clonotypes that all four donors shared. Shared across several donors were around 5% of the naive CD4 clonotypes.

Everyone who donated was a Caucasian adult who lived in Nashville, Tennessee. Here immunoSEQ multiplex PCR was the method, and the copy in TCRdb shows in-frame clones only, minus some. The sample holds over 1.4 million clones, around 97% seen once. With 4 bases clipped from V and 4 bases from J, the junction kept 6 bases outside the gene matches. This CDR3 spans 15 amino acids. Germline V gene data show CDR1 as SGDLS and CDR2 as YYNGEE. This clone showed up just once. Its antigen is as yet unknown. The J gene is TRBJ2-3, the V gene TRBV9, with 10 bases lining up with TRBD2. The sequence derives from a man aged 25 to 45 in good health. The sample was naive CD4+ T cells sorted from blood. Indicated subset: CD45RA+ positively selected. The CDR3 region is CASSIEAGGSDTQYF. The CDR3 DNA is TGTGCCAGCAGCATAGAAGCGGGAGGGTCAGATACGCAGTATTTT.